A single sample gave rise to the 24 T cell receptor beta chains below, sequenced in a study of cytomegalovirus exposure and HLA in healthy donors. Vbeta (60) and Jbeta (13) primers were used in the PCR. TCRdb's copy holds only in-frame clones and misses some; the assay was immunoSEQ multiplex PCR. The sample records roughly 160,000 clones, around three quarters being singletons. Sample: PBMCs. These receptors came from a man aged 40-55 years in good health and CMV-seronegative.

This CDR3 reads CASSKFGPYEQYF. CDR3 coding DNA: TGTGCCAGCAGTAAATTCGGTCCCTACGAGCAGTACTTC. The chain recombines TRBV27 with TRBJ2-7; D unresolved. Germline V CDR1 and CDR2: MNHEY, SMNVEV (reference sequence). The CDR3 totals 13 residues. Trimming stripped 5 bases from V and 2 bases from J, with 10 bases between.

This clone came up once. The chain has TRBV5-1 and TRBJ2-3, with 13 nucleotides matching TRBD2. The CDR3 sequence is 18 residues long. J was trimmed by 0 bases and V by 0 bases; bases with no gene match: 4. The V gene's germline CDR1 is SGHRS and CDR2 YFSETQ. CDR3 protein: CASSLGLAGGYSTDTQYF. DNA for the CDR3: TGCGCCAGCAGCTTGGGACTAGCGGGAGGATACAGCACAGATACGCAGTATTTT.

V gene TRBV28 combines with J gene TRBJ1-2; D uncertain. Germline loops: CDR1 MDHEN, CDR2 SYDVKM. The V end was cut by 5 bases, the J end by 7 bases, with 20 bases between. The CDR3 covers 15 residues. The CDR3 protein is CASSPPRGSYGGYTF. CDR3 sequence (DNA): TGTGCCAGCAGTCCCCCCCGGGGTTCTTATGGTGGCTACACCTTC.

The chain uses TRBV2 and TRBJ1-3; no reliable D call. Trimming stripped 8 bases from V and 4 bases from J, with 12 bases between. This CDR3 has 13 residues. The V gene's germline CDR1 is SNHLY and CDR2 FYNNEI. The CDR3 nucleotides read TGTGCCAGCCAGAGGGCCTTCGGAAACACCATATATTTT. Protein product: CASQRAFGNTIYF.

This clone was recorded a few times. The rearrangement uses TRBV5-1 and TRBJ2-2; unclear D gene. The germline gives CDR1 SGHRS, CDR2 YFSETQ. The CDR3 runs to 14 residues. The V end was cut by 0 bases, the J end by 8 bases, with 11 bases between. The CDR3 spells CASSLDRVTGELFF. Written as DNA, the CDR3 is TGCGCCAGCAGCTTGGATCGGGTTACAGGGGAGCTGTTTTTT. Filled out from reference TRBV5-1 and TRBJ2-2, the complete variable domain reads KAGVTQTPRYLIKTRGQQVTLSCSPISGHRSVSWYQQTPGQGLQFLFEYFSETQRNKGNFPGRFSGRQFSNSRSEMNVSTLELGDSALYLCASSLDRVTGELFFGEGSRLTVL.

The J gene is TRBJ2-2, the V gene TRBV5-1; 7 bases are shared with TRBD2. The CDR3 spans 16 residues. Germline lookup yields CDR1 SGHRS and CDR2 YFSETQ. The V segment lost 0 bases and the J segment 6 bases; nucleotides outside the gene matches: 8. CDR3 in amino acids: CASSLVVAGVPGELFF. As DNA, the CDR3 is TGCGCCAGCAGCTTGGTAGTCGCGGGAGTGCCCGGGGAGCTGTTTTTT. Together with reference TRBV5-1 and TRBJ2-2, the CDR3 gives the full variable domain: KAGVTQTPRYLIKTRGQQVTLSCSPISGHRSVSWYQQTPGQGLQFLFEYFSETQRNKGNFPGRFSGRQFSNSRSEMNVSTLELGDSALYLCASSLVVAGVPGELFFGEGSRLTVL.

The chain recombines TRBV14 with TRBJ2-3; 8 bases line up with TRBD2. From germline, CDR1 is SGHDN and CDR2 FVKESK. The CDR3 is made up of 16 amino acids. Trimming removed 3 bases from V and 3 bases from J; junction bases left unmatched: 8. The CDR3 spells CASSQGTRSRTDTQYF. Written as DNA, the CDR3 is TGTGCCAGCAGCCAGGGGACTAGGAGTCGAACAGATACGCAGTATTTT.

This clone is a singleton in its sample. V is TRBV10-1 and J is TRBJ2-1; tentative D call: TRBD2 (6 bases). CDR3 size: 16 residues. Trimming took off 1 base at V and 2 bases at J, with 12 bases between the two ends. Germline V gene lookup returns CDR1 WNHNN and CDR2 SYGVQD (reference sequence). The CDR3 bases are TGCGCCAGCAGTGAGTGGAGGCGGGACCCCTACAATGAGCAGTTCTTC. It is translated as CASSEWRRDPYNEQFF.

The V call is TRBV6-5, the J call TRBJ2-3, with D possibly being TRBD1 (5 bases). Germline V gives CDR1 MNHEY, CDR2 SVGAGI. Trimming removed 10 bases at V and 8 bases at J, with 7 bases between. The CDR3 runs to 9 residues. CDR3 bases: TGTGCCACCCAGGGTACGCAGTATTTT. It codes for CATQGTQYF.

This clone was observed a handful of times. The rearrangement uses TRBV28 and TRBJ1-5, with no clear D. This CDR3 comprises 13 residues. From germline, CDR1 is MDHEN and CDR2 SYDVKM. Trimming took off 4 bases at V and 7 bases at J, with 11 bases between the two ends. The CDR3 sequence is CASSSSNPQPQHF. The CDR3 nucleotides read TGTGCCAGCAGTTCATCTAACCCGCAGCCCCAGCATTTT.

Concerning this clone itself: At one end, the junction sequence differs from germline, possibly due to a read error. The gene calls are TRBV4-2 and TRBJ2-7, with D perhaps matching TRBD1 (5 bases). From germline, CDR1 is LGHNA and CDR2 YNFKEQ. CDR3 length: 12 amino acids. CDR3 DNA: TGTGCCAGCAGCCAAGAAAGCAGGGATCGGCACTTC. It is translated as CASSQESRDRHF.

The chain is built from TRBV27 and TRBJ2-5; 10 bases fit TRBD2. The J call may not be correct, given that the DNA end is closer to TRBJ2-7. The germline CDR1 and CDR2 sequences are MNHEY and SMNVEV (reference sequence). The CDR3 extends over 15 amino acids. The CDR3 is CASSNSLAGAYEQYF. CDR3 DNA: TGTGCCAGCAGTAATTCGCTAGCGGGAGCCTACGAGCAGTACTTC.

The rearrangement uses TRBV11-2 and TRBJ2-7; 10 nucleotides line up with TRBD1. V was pared by 4 bases and J by 4 bases, with 7 bases of the junction left unmatched. Germline V gene data show CDR1 as SGHAT and CDR2 as FQNNGV. The CDR3 contains 15 residues. The CDR3 is CASSWGGQGRYEQYF. For the CDR3, the DNA is TGTGCCAGCAGCTGGGGGGGACAGGGGAGGTACGAGCAGTACTTC.

V and J are TRBV11-3 and TRBJ2-5; D gene unclear. The V end was cut by 11 bases, the J end by 2 bases, with 18 bases between. Germline V lookup: CDR1 SGHNT, CDR2 YENEEA. The CDR3 contains 14 residues. Written as DNA, the CDR3 is TGTGCCTTGCCCCTACCCGAGGAACAAGAGACCCAGTACTTC. Translation gives CALPLPEEQETQYF. Based on the CDR3 plus reference TRBV11-3 and TRBJ2-5, the full variable domain is EAGVVQSPRYKIIEKKQPVAFWCNPISGHNTLYWYLQNLGQGPELLIRYENEEAVDDSQLPKDRFSAERLKGVDSTLKIQPAELGDSAVYLCALPLPEEQETQYFGPGTRLLVL.

The chain couples TRBV5-1 to TRBJ2-5, with TRBD2 matching 7 bases. J lost 4 bases, V lost 5 bases, and 11 bases had no gene match. Germline loops: CDR1 SGHRS, CDR2 YFSETQ. This CDR3 has 15 residues. The CDR3 nucleotides read TGCGCCAGCAGTTTAGCGGGTGCCGAGGGAGAGACCCAGTACTTC. Protein product: CASSLAGAEGETQYF.

V is TRBV7-2 and J is TRBJ2-2; the D gene is possibly TRBD2 (5 bases). The CDR3 is 16 amino acids. Trimming took off 5 bases at V and 0 bases at J, with 13 bases between the two ends. Germline CDR1 and CDR2: SGHTA and FQGNSA. The CDR3 DNA reads as TGTGCCAGCAGCCCGGGGATACAAGCGAACACCGGGGAGCTGTTTTTT. Residues: CASSPGIQANTGELFF.

The V call is TRBV5-1, the J call TRBJ2-3; 14 bases map to TRBD2. The J segment lost 5 bases and the V segment lost 4 bases, leaving 21 bases of the junction unmatched. The CDR3 is 21 amino acids. Germline V lookup: CDR1 SGHRS, CDR2 YFSETQ. Written as DNA, the CDR3 is TGCGCCAGCAGCAACCCGCGACTAGCGGGAGGGCCTAGTATATACCGAGATACGCAGTATTTT. Translated, it gives CASSNPRLAGGPSIYRDTQYF.

The gene calls are TRBV27 and TRBJ1-4; D remains ambiguous. CDR3 length: 13 residues. V lost 5 bases and J 8 bases, leaving 12 bases between the germline ends. Germline CDR1 is MNHEY and CDR2 is SMNVEV (reference sequence). CDR3 sequence: CASSLPRGEKLFF. Here the CDR3 DNA reads TGTGCCAGCAGTCTCCCGAGAGGCGAAAAACTGTTTTTT.

This chain links TRBV28 with TRBJ2-7, with D perhaps TRBD2 (5 bases). Trimming removed 4 bases at V and 0 bases at J, with 13 bases between. The germline V gene encodes CDR1 MDHEN and CDR2 SYDVKM. The CDR3 has 15 amino acids. The CDR3 DNA reads TGTGCCAGCAGTTCCGGAGTAGCGTCCTCCTACGAGCAGTACTTC. Protein product: CASSSGVASSYEQYF.

CDR3 region: CASSITANTGELFF. CDR3 nucleotide sequence: TGTGCCAGTAGTATTACTGCCAACACCGGGGAGCTGTTTTTT. This chain connects TRBV19 to TRBJ2-2; D not resolved. Germline CDR1 reads LNHDA; CDR2 reads SQIVND (reference sequence). V gave up 3 bases and J gave up 2 bases, with 7 bases separating them. The CDR3 length is 14 residues.

V is TRBV7-2 and J is TRBJ2-1, with TRBD2 matching 9 bases. Per germline, CDR1 SGHTA and CDR2 FQGNSA. The CDR3 has 16 amino acids. The junction had 11 bases not matched to a gene; V was cut back by 6 bases and J by 5 bases. DNA of the CDR3: TGTGCCAGCAGTCACTCCCTGGGACTAGCAGACAATGAGCAGTTCTTC. It specifies CASSHSLGLADNEQFF.

The chain uses TRBV6-1 and TRBJ1-1; possibly TRBD1 for D (6 bases). Germline CDR1 reads MNHNS; CDR2 reads SASEGT. Trimming shortened V by 5 bases and J by 7 bases, and 20 bases separated the two germline ends. This CDR3 contains 15 residues. CDR3 residues: CASSHRQAAKGEAFF. CDR3 nucleotides: TGTGCCAGCAGTCACAGACAGGCGGCGAAGGGTGAAGCTTTCTTT.

This clone was seen a few times. The rearrangement uses TRBV13 and TRBJ2-1; the match to TRBD2 covers 7 bases. Germline CDR1 is PRHDT and CDR2 is FYEKMQ (reference sequence). The CDR3 extends over 14 amino acids. The V segment lost 0 bases and the J segment 5 bases; nucleotides outside the gene matches: 1. CDR3: CASSLGGLDNEQFF. Written as DNA, the CDR3 is TGTGCCAGCAGCTTAGGCGGACTAGACAATGAGCAGTTCTTC.

Turning to this clone: One junction end disagrees with the germline gene, perhaps due to a read error. The CDR3 is CSGGARGNIQYF. DNA for the CDR3: TGTTCTGGCGGGGCGCGTGGAAACATTCAGTACTTC. The chain combines TRBV29-1 with TRBJ2-4, with a possible D match to TRBD2 (6 bases). CDR1 SQVTM and CDR2 ANQGSEA come from the germline V gene. The CDR3 is 12 amino acids.